These 21 T cell receptor beta chains share one sample of origin, sequenced in a study of cytomegalovirus exposure and HLA in healthy donors. The PCR made use of 60 Vbeta and 13 Jbeta primers. Assay: immunoSEQ multiplex PCR; the TCRdb copy retains only in-frame clones and omits some. The specimen's table records under 70,000 clones. Input material: PBMCs. All receptors derive from a woman between 18 and 30 years old in good health and CMV-seronegative.

The chain links TRBV5-1 to TRBJ2-3; the match to TRBD1 covers 7 bases. CDR1 and CDR2 from the germline V gene are SGHRS and YFSETQ. CDR3 size: 17 residues. J was trimmed by 6 bases and V by 2 bases; bases with no gene match: 15. The CDR3 DNA reads TGCGCCAGCAGCTTCGGAGCCCGGACAGGCCCCACCGATACGCAGTATTTT. Translated, it gives CASSFGARTGPTDTQYF.

Concerning this clone itself: One end of the junction fails to match germline, which may point to a read error. This chain's CDR3 is CARSGSGAPTF. The CDR3 nucleotides are TGTGCCAGAAGCGGGAGTGGGGCTCCCACCTTC. The chain combines TRBV9 with TRBJ2-7, with 8 bases matching TRBD2. The CDR3 consists of 11 residues. Germline CDR1 is SGDLS and CDR2 is YYNGEE.

V usage is TRBV29-1 and J usage is TRBJ1-5; no reliable D call. The V and J ends lost 7 bases and 5 bases respectively, with 18 bases between them. CDR1 is SQVTM and CDR2 is ANQGSEA in the germline V gene. The CDR3 consists of 14 residues. The CDR3 is CSASIGEGYQPQHF. The CDR3 region has the DNA TGCAGCGCATCAATCGGGGAGGGATATCAGCCCCAGCATTTT.

V gene TRBV15 combines with J gene TRBJ1-1; D perhaps matches TRBD1 (5 bases). The V end lost 1 base, the J end lost 5 bases, and 17 bases lay between the germline ends. In germline, CDR1 is LNHNV, CDR2 YYDKDF (reference sequence). The CDR3 runs to 16 residues. The DNA for the CDR3 is TGTGCCACCAGCAGAGCTCCCCTCTCCAGGGAAACTGAAGCTTTCTTT. Translating gives CATSRAPLSRETEAFF.

The chain links TRBV10-1 to TRBJ2-4; weak D call: TRBD2 (5 bases). V lost 5 bases and J 7 bases, leaving 15 bases between the germline ends. This CDR3 is 14 amino acids long. Germline assignment: CDR1 WNHNN and CDR2 SYGVQD (reference sequence). The CDR3 protein is CASSPIRSGNIQYF. DNA of the CDR3: TGCGCCAGCAGTCCTATTCGCTCGGGGAACATTCAGTACTTC.

The V and J genes are TRBV5-1 and TRBJ2-7, with D perhaps TRBD1 (6 bases). CDR3 length: 14 amino acids. Germline V gene data show CDR1 as SGHRS and CDR2 as YFSETQ. Trimming removed 5 bases at V and 3 bases at J, with 15 bases between. The CDR3 sequence is CASSQQGGIYEQYF. The CDR3 coding sequence is TGCGCCAGCAGTCAACAGGGTGGGATCTACGAGCAGTACTTC.

V is TRBV5-4 and J is TRBJ1-1; TRBD1 matches at 8 bases. Germline V CDR1 and CDR2: SGHNT, YYREEE (reference sequence). With V trimmed by 1 base and J by 4 bases, 6 bases remained unmatched. This CDR3 is built from 15 residues. The CDR3 region is CASSLRTGYPTEAFF. The CDR3 nucleotides read TGTGCCAGCAGCTTGCGGACAGGGTACCCCACTGAAGCTTTCTTT.

This rearrangement joins TRBV4-1 to TRBJ1-6; D uncertain. The CDR3 totals 15 residues. V was pared by 4 bases and J by 7 bases, with 14 bases between. The germline V gene has CDR1 MGHRA and CDR2 YSYEKL. The CDR3: CASSPLVLGNSPLHF. The CDR3 DNA follows: TGCGCCAGCAGCCCCCTTGTACTCGGGAATTCACCCCTCCACTTT.

The CDR3 DNA reads TGCGCCAGCAGTGAGGGCACAGGGATAAGCGCCTACGAGCAGTACTTC. As protein: CASSEGTGISAYEQYF. The chain links TRBV10-1 to TRBJ2-7, with a weak D call TRBD1 (6 bases). The CDR3 has 16 residues. Trimming removed 2 bases from V and 2 bases from J, with 16 bases in between. Germline CDR1 is WNHNN and CDR2 is SYGVQD (reference sequence).

The chain joins TRBV6-6 to TRBJ1-5; D gene ambiguous. CDR3 size: 14 residues. Germline values: CDR1 MNHNY, CDR2 SVGAGI (reference sequence). Trimming stripped 0 bases from V and 3 bases from J, with 6 bases between. CDR3 sequence (DNA): TGTGCCAGCAGTTACTCCTCTCCCAATCAGCCCCAGCATTTT. Translated, it gives CASSYSSPNQPQHF.

The chain couples TRBV10-1 to TRBJ2-7; 13 bases line up with TRBD2. The junction had 1 base not matched to a gene; V was cut back by 2 bases and J by 3 bases. The germline gives CDR1 WNHNN, CDR2 SYGVQD (reference sequence). This CDR3 has 15 amino acids. CDR3 residues: CASSEGTSGDYEQYF. The CDR3 DNA sequence: TGCGCCAGCAGTGAGGGGACTAGCGGGGACTACGAGCAGTACTTC.

J is TRBJ1-2 and V is TRBV5-1; unclear D gene. Germline CDR1 SGHRS, CDR2 YFSETQ. The V end lost 7 bases, the J end lost 0 bases, and 13 bases lay between the germline ends. The CDR3 has 14 amino acids. CDR3 residues: CASSRELANYGYTF. CDR3 DNA sequence: TGCGCCAGCTCTCGGGAACTCGCTAACTATGGCTACACCTTC.

This chain uses TRBV6-1 with TRBJ1-6; 8 bases align to TRBD1. Germline assignment: CDR1 MNHNS and CDR2 SASEGT. Trimming removed 3 bases from V and 9 bases from J; junction bases left unmatched: 4. The CDR3 consists of 14 residues. CDR3 DNA: TGTGCCAGCAGTGACAGGGGGCTACCTTCACCCCTCCACTTT. Translated, it gives CASSDRGLPSPLHF.

The chain has TRBV6-1 and TRBJ2-1; D gene unclear. The germline V gene encodes CDR1 MNHNS and CDR2 SASEGT. This CDR3 is built from 14 residues. The V and J ends lost 4 bases and 6 bases respectively, with 13 bases between them. The CDR3 here is CASSATQVVNEQFF. The CDR3 DNA is TGTGCCAGCAGTGCGACGCAGGTGGTCAATGAGCAGTTCTTC.

This chain joins TRBV2 and TRBJ1-5; a possible D gene is TRBD1 (6 bases). CDR1 is SNHLY and CDR2 is FYNNEI in the germline V gene. Trimming took 9 bases from V and 5 from J, leaving 14 bases between them. The CDR3 runs 13 residues. The CDR3 nucleotides read TGTGCCAGTCGTGGAAGACAGGATCAGCCCCAGCATTTT. Encoded protein: CASRGRQDQPQHF.

The V and J genes are TRBV18 and TRBJ1-1, with D possibly TRBD1 on 6 matching bases. Trimming shortened V by 4 bases and J by 3 bases, and 12 bases separated the two germline ends. The CDR3 spans 14 residues. The germline V gene encodes CDR1 KGHSH and CDR2 LQKENI. The CDR3 region is CASSREAGDTEAFF. The CDR3 region has the DNA TGTGCCAGCTCACGTGAGGCAGGGGACACTGAAGCTTTCTTT. The full variable domain, rest sourced from reference TRBV18 and TRBJ1-1, is NAGVMQNPRHLVRRRGQEARLRCSPMKGHSHVYWYRQLPEEGLKFMVYLQKENIIDESGMPKERFSAEFPKEGPSILRIQQVVRGDSAAYFCASSREAGDTEAFFGQGTRLTVV.

The chain has TRBV9 and TRBJ1-6; D not resolved. This CDR3 has 14 residues. The V and J ends lost 0 bases and 11 bases respectively, with 12 bases between them. CDR1 and CDR2 (germline): SGDLS, YYNGEE. The CDR3 region has the DNA TGTGCCAGCAGCGTAGAAAACGCGAGGACACCCCTCCACTTT. Protein sequence: CASSVENARTPLHF.

The chain combines TRBV5-6 with TRBJ2-7, with TRBD2 matching 16 bases. The CDR3 totals 18 residues. Germline lookup yields CDR1 SGHDT and CDR2 YYEEEE. V shed 6 bases, J shed 3 bases, and the junction held 12 bases outside the gene matches. Here the CDR3 DNA reads TGTGCCAGCACCAAGGGACTAGCGGGGGGGCAGCTGGTCTACGAGCAGTACTTC. Translating gives CASTKGLAGGQLVYEQYF.

The chain is built from TRBV5-1 and TRBJ1-2; no reliable D call. Between the trimmed V and J ends, which lost 0 bases and 4 bases, there was a span of 10 bases. Germline V lookup: CDR1 SGHRS, CDR2 YFSETQ. This CDR3 has 14 amino acids. CDR3 residues: CASSLDSPTYGYTF. As DNA, the CDR3 is TGCGCCAGCAGCTTGGACAGCCCAACCTATGGCTACACCTTC.

The chain combines TRBV7-9 with TRBJ2-5; TRBD1 matches 9 bases. Germline CDR1 SEHNR, CDR2 FQNEAQ (reference sequence). V gave up 5 bases and J gave up 6 bases; unmatched junction bases: 13. The length of the CDR3 is 16 residues. CDR3 DNA sequence: TGTGCCAGCAGCCGTTGGGACAGGGAGAGGCGGAAGACCCAGTACTTC. Protein product: CASSRWDRERRKTQYF.

The rearrangement links TRBV5-1 to TRBJ2-2; tentatively, D is TRBD1 (5 bases). CDR1 is SGHRS, CDR2 YFSETQ, per germline. This CDR3 spans 12 amino acids. Trimming took 4 bases from V and 6 from J, leaving 7 bases between them. The CDR3 reads CASSQQAGELFF. The CDR3 bases are TGCGCCAGCAGCCAACAGGCCGGGGAGCTGTTTTTT.